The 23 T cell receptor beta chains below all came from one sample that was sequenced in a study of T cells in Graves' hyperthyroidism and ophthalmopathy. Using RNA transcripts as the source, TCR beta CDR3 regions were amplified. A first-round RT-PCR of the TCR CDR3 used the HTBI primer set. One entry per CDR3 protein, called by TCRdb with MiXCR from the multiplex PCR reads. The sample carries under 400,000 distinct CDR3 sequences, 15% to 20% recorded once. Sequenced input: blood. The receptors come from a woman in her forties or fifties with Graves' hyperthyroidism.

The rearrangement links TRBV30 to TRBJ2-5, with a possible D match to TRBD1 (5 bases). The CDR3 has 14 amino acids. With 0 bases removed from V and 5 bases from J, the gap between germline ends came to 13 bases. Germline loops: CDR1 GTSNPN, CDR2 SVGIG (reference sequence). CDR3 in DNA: TGTGCCTGGAGTGTCGGAAGGGGCTTGGAGACCCAGTACTTC. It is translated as CAWSVGRGLETQYF.

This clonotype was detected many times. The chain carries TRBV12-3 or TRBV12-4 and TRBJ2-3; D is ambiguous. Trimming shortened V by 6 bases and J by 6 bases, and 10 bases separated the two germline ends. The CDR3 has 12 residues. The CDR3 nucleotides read TGTGCCAGCAGCTGGGCGCCGGATACGCAGTATTTT. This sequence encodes CASSWAPDTQYF.

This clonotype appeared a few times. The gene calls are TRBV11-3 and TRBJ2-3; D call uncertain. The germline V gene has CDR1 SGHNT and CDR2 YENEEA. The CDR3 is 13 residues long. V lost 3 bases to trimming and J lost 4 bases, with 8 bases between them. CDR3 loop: CASSFLMSDTQYF. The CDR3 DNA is TGTGCCAGCAGCTTCCTCATGTCAGATACGCAGTATTTT.

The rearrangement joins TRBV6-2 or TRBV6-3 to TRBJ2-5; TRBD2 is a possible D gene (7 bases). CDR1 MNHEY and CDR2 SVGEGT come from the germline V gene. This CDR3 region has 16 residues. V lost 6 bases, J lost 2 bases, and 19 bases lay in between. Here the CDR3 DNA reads TGTGCCAGCAGCCGACGCCGGGGGGCTTCACAAGAGACCCAGTACTTC. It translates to CASSRRRGASQETQYF.

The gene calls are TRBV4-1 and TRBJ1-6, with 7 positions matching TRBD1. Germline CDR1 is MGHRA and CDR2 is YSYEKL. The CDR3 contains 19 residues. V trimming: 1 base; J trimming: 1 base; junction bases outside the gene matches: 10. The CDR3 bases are TGCGCCAGCAGCCAAGGACAGGGACCTGTTTGGTCCTATAATTCACCCCTCCACTTT. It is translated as CASSQGQGPVWSYNSPLHF.

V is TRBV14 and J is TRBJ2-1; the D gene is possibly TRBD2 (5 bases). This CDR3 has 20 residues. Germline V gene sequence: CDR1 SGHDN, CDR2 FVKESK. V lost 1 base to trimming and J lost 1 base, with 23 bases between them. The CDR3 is CASSQVAWVHRGMSYNEQFF. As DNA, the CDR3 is TGTGCCAGCAGCCAAGTAGCTTGGGTCCATCGGGGAATGTCCTACAATGAGCAGTTCTTC.

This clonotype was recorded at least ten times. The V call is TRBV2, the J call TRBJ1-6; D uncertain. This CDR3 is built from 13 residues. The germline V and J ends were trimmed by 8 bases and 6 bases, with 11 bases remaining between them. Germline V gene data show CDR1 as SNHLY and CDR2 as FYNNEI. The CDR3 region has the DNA TGTGCCAGCTATAGTCTCTTTAATTCACCCCTCCACTTT. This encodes CASYSLFNSPLHF.

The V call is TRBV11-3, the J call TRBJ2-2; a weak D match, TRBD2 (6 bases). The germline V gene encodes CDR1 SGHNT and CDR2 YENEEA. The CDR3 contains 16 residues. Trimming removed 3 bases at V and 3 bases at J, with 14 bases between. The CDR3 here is CASSFMGGRDTGELFF. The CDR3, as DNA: TGTGCCAGCAGCTTTATGGGGGGAAGAGACACCGGGGAGCTGTTTTTT.

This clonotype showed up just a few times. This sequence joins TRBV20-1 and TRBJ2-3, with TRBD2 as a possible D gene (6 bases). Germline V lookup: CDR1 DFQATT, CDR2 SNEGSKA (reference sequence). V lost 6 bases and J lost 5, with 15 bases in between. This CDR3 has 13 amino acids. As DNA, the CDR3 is TGCAGTGCGACGCCAGGGCGGGGAGATACGCAGTATTTT. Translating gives CSATPGRGDTQYF.

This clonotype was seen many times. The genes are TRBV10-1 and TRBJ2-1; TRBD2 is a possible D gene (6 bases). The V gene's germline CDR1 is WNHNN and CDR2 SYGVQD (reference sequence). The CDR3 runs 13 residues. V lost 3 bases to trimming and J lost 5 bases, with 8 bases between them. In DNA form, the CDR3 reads TGCGCCAGCAGTGACCCGGGAGACAATGAGCAGTTCTTC. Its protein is CASSDPGDNEQFF.

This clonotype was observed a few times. For the CDR3, the DNA is TGCAGCGTTGAAGCTGCCCAGGGGTATGGCTACACCTTC. Translating it yields CSVEAAQGYGYTF. The rearrangement links TRBV29-1 to TRBJ1-2; a possible D gene is TRBD1 (6 bases). The V end was cut by 1 base, the J end by 5 bases, with 11 bases between. The CDR3 contains 13 residues. Germline V gene sequence: CDR1 SQVTM, CDR2 ANQGSEA.

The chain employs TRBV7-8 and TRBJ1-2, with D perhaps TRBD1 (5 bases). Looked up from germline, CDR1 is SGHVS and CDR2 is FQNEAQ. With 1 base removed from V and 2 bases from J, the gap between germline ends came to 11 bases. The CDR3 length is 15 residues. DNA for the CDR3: TGTGCCAGCAGCTTAGGGGGGGTGTCCAACTATGGCTACACCTTC. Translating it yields CASSLGGVSNYGYTF.

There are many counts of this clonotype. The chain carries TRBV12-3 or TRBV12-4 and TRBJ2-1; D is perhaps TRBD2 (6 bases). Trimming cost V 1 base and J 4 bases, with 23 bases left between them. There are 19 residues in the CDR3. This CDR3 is CASSLESRRAGSLYNEQFF. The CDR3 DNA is TGTGCCAGCAGTTTAGAGTCCCGGAGGGCGGGGTCCTTATACAATGAGCAGTTCTTC.

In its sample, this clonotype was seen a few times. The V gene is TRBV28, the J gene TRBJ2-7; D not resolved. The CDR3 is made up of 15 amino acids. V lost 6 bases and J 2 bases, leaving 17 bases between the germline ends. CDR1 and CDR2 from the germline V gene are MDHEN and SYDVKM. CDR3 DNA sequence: TGTGCCAGCAGCGCTTTACAAGTACCTCCCTACGAGCAGTACTTC. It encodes CASSALQVPPYEQYF. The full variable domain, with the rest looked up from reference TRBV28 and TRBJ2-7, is DVKVTQSSRYLVKRTGEKVFLECVQDMDHENMFWYRQDPGLGLRLIYFSYDVKMKEKGDIPEGYSVSREKKERFSLILESASTNQTSMYLCASSALQVPPYEQYFGPGTRLTVT.

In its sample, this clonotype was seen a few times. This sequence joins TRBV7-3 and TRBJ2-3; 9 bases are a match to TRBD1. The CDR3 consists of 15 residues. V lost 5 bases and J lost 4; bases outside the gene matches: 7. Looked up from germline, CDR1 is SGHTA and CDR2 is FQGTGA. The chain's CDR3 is CASSPGTGRSDTQYF. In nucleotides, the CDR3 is TGTGCCAGCAGCCCCGGGACAGGGAGATCAGATACGCAGTATTTT. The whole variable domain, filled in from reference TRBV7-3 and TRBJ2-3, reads GAGVSQTPSNKVTEKGKYVELRCDPISGHTALYWYRQSLGQGPEFLIYFQGTGAADDSGLPNDRFFAVRPEGSVSTLKIQRTERGDSAVYLCASSPGTGRSDTQYFGPGTRLTVL.

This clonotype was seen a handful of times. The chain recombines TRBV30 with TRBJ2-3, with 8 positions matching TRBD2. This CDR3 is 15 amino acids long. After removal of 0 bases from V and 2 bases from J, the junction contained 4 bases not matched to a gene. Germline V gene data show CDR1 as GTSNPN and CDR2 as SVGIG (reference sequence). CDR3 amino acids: CAWSVAGGLTDTQYF. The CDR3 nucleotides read TGTGCCTGGAGTGTGGCGGGGGGCCTCACAGATACGCAGTATTTT.

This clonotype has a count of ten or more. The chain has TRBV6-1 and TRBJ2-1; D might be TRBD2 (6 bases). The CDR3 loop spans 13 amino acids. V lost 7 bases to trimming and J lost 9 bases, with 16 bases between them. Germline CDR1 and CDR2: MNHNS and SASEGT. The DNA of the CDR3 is TGTGCCAGCACCCCCGGGACTTTGAGTGAGCAGTTCTTC. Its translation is CASTPGTLSEQFF.

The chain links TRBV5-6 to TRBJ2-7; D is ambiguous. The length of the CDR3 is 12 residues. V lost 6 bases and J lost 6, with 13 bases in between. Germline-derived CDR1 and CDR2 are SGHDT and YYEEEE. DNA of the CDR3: TGTGCCAGCACTCTAAATCGTCTCGAGCAGTACTTC. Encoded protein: CASTLNRLEQYF.

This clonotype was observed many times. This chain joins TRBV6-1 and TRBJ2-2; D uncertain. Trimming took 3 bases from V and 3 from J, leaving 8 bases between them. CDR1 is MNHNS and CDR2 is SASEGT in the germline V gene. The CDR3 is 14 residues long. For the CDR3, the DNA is TGTGCCAGCAGTGAGTCTACTTACACCGGGGAGCTGTTTTTT. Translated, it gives CASSESTYTGELFF.

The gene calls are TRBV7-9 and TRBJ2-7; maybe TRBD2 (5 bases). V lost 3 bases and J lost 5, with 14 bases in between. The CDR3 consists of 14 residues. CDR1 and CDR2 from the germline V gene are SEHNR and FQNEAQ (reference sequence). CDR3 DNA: TGTGCCAGCAGCTTGACCGGGAACTTAGACGAGCAGTACTTC. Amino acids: CASSLTGNLDEQYF.

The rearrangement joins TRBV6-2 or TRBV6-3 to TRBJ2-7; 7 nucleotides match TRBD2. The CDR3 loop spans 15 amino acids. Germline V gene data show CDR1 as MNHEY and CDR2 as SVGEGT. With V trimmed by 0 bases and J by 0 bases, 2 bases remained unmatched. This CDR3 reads CASSYSGGSSYEQYF. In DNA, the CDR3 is TGTGCCAGCAGTTACTCGGGGGGGAGCTCCTACGAGCAGTACTTC.

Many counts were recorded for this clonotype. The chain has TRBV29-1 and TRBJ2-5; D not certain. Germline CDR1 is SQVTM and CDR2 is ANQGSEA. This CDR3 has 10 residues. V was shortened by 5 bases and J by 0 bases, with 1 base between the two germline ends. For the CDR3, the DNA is TGCAGCGTTAACCAAGAGACCCAGTACTTC. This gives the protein CSVNQETQYF.

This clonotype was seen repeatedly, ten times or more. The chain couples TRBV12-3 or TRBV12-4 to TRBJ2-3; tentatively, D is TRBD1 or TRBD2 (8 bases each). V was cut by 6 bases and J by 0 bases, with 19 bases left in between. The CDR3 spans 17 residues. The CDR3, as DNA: TGTGCCAGCAGCCAGGGGGCTAGCGGGTCTAGCACAGATACGCAGTATTTT. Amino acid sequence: CASSQGASGSSTDTQYF.